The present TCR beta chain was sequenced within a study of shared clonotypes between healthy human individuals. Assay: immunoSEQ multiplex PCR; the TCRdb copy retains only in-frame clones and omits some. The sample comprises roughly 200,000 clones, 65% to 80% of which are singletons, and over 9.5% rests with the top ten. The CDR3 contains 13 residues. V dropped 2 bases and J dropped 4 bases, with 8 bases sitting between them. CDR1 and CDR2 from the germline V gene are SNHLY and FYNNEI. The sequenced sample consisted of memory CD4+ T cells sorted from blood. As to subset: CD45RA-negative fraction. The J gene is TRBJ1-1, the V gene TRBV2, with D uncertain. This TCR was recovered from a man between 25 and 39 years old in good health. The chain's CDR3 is CASSESQPTEAFF. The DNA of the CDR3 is TGTGCCAGCAGTGAAAGCCAGCCCACTGAAGCTTTCTTT.